This T cell receptor beta chain stems from a study of T cells after yellow fever vaccination (dated by TCRdb to the late 2010s). For the study in its entirety: The SMART-Seq v4 Ultra Low Input RNA kit was used to prepare libraries from fractions with low cell numbers. To track T-cell clones before and after primary and booster YFV17D yellow fever vaccination, bulk TCR alpha and beta repertoires were sequenced longitudinally. Two healthy male donors made up the cohort, one aged 18 to 29 years and the other aged 30 to 40 years. Blood was drawn at multiple timepoints before and after primary and secondary immunization, with bulk PBMC replicates and cell subsets isolated.

These reads were obtained on an Illumina NovaSeq 6000. TCR cDNA was synthesized by 5'RACE template switching, through which a universal primer site and unique molecular identifiers were introduced. Priming for cDNA synthesis came from both the TCR alpha and TCR beta constant segments. Libraries were amplified in two PCR steps, with sample barcodes and sequencing adapters added in the second step. Sequencing of libraries was done on Illumina HiSeq 2500 (2x100 bp) or NovaSeq (2x150 bp). The authors' pipeline ran thus. Reads were demultiplexed and collapsed into UMI consensus sequences with MIGEC, and V(D)J alignment was performed with MiXCR. Using edgeR on replicate PBMC samples, clonotypes were called vaccine-responding if FDR was below 0.01 and the log2 fold change was above 5 up to day 15. CD4 or CD8 identity was assigned to each bulk clonotype according to whether the clonotype was present at higher abundance in the sequenced CD4 repertoire or the sequenced CD8 repertoire. TCRdb's own reprocessing of the public reads used fastp at Q25 and MiXCR and kept productive beta chains. Each entry merges the rows of one CDR3 protein and shows their most common DNA and genes. TCRdb, not the authors, supplied the V and J calls. This sample holds some 250,000 distinct CDR3 sequences; 3.6% were observed only once. The ten biggest clones cover around 20% of the sample.

General findings and caveats noted by the study authors: Only two donors were included in the study, so the extent to which the findings can be generalized is limited. Compared with the primary T-cell response, the secondary T-cell response was faster but weaker, reaching its peak on day 5 rather than on day 15. After the booster, most of the clones that had expanded following primary vaccination were detected again (approximately 95% of CD4 and 80% to 90% of CD8), which suggests that memory was broadly maintained. A small fraction of clonotypes appeared in both the CD4 and CD8 compartments, likely as a result of convergent recombination. Computational filtering was required because FACS-sorted repertoires could contain abundant contaminating clonotypes from the bulk population.

Concerning this clonotype itself: There is no known antigen for this receptor. It has no much larger one-base neighbor in the sample; base qualities were not kept.

V is cut by 0 bases and J by 10 bases, and the space between the germline ends is 14 bases. For CDR1 and CDR2, the germline V gene lists SGDLS and YYNGEE. From its cysteine to its phenylalanine, the CDR3 spans 14 amino acids. Only CDR3 DNA remains: 42 bases, in frame from the first base. The treatment or condition label, read with the paper, signifies: live attenuated yellow fever vaccine strain. At each blood-draw timepoint, two biological replicates of bulk PBMCs were collected. PBMCs were isolated from peripheral blood using a standard Ficoll-Paque protocol. TriZol was used to extract RNA from bulk PBMCs, CD4 and CD8 fractions, and dextramer-positive and dextramer-negative fractions.

Here the sequenced sample was PBMCs, taken 15 days after the yellow fever booster vaccination. The receptor chain draws on TRBV9 and TRBJ2-1, with the D assignment possibly TRBD1 or TRBD2, given 5 matching bases for each. The origin of this receptor is a young man who received the YFV17D yellow fever vaccine. The nucleotide sequence reads as follows: TGTGCCAGCAGCGTAGCCTTGGGGGTAGGGGAGCAGTTCTTC. Translated, this is CASSVALGVGEQFF.